One T cell receptor beta chain is described in this entry. Its specificity is not known. Caucasian adults residing in Nashville, Tennessee made up all the donors. The data belong to a study of shared clonotypes between healthy human individuals. Whole-study results and caveats: It was anticipated that sequencing depth would influence how many clonotypes donors shared.

The assay ran at deep level. In the authors' methods: Filtering was not the same, since immunoSEQ gave junction-only sequences without quality scores. Using immunoSEQ multiplex PCR, the repertoire was profiled, and TCRdb retains in-frame clones only, with some absent. D and trimming come from the DNA, and the V and J calls and clone size come from that table. The sample shows 950,000 to 1,100,000 clones, 75% to 85% of them seen only once. This receptor was obtained from a man aged 18 to 29 in good health. Some clones in this sample may be carry-over from other donors' samples. Sequenced: memory CD4+ T cells from PBMCs. The subset is: CD45RA-negative fraction.

The CDR3 loop reads CASSLTGGREETQYF. The DNA for the CDR3 is TGTGCCAGCAGCTTGACAGGGGGCCGGGAAGAGACCCAGTACTTC. The chain combines TRBV11-2 with TRBJ2-5, with 10 bases aligning to TRBD1. The CDR3 is 15 residues long. Germline CDR1 is SGHAT and CDR2 is FQNNGV. V lost 3 bases to trimming and J lost 3 bases; unmatched junction nucleotides: 4.